The T cell receptor beta chain under discussion was sequenced for a study of blood T cell repertoires in COVID-19. Study-level information: COVID-19 samples from acute and convalescent phases originated in the United States, Italy and Spain. Nucleic acid was either cDNA or gDNA, and it came from T cells, B-cell-depleted T cells, or PBMCs.

In the authors' workflow: Researchers report that nucleated cell counts were estimated from reference gene primer amplification. Only in-frame clones appear in the TCRdb table, and some are missing; sequencing was by immunoSEQ multiplex PCR. V, J and clone size derive from that table, while D and trimming were established from the DNA sequence. The table includes 120,000 or so clones, around 81% detected once. The receptor was derived from a woman between 45 and 60 years old with acute or convalescent COVID-19. Sequencing was carried out using peripheral blood.

The CDR3 coding sequence is TGTGCCAGCAGCTTAGGAGCAGCGGACTTATATGGCTACACCTTC. Protein: CASSLGAADLYGYTF. V usage is TRBV7-8 and J usage is TRBJ1-2, with no clear D. The CDR3 sequence is 15 residues long. Looked up from germline, CDR1 is SGHVS and CDR2 is FQNEAQ. The V gene lost 1 base and the J gene lost 5 bases, with 14 bases spanning the gap.